Below, 20 T cell receptor beta chains from the same sample are listed, as sequenced in a study of Ad26.COV2.S vaccination and SARS-CoV-2 variants. Treatment meaning: around 19 received Ad26.COV2.S at low or high dose, single or two shots; 5 received placebo; per-sample allocation not given. All samples were drawn on day 63, counting from the first vaccine or placebo injection. TCRdb's copy holds only in-frame clones and misses some; the assay was immunoSEQ multiplex PCR. The sample consists of fewer than 400,000 clones, roughly 90% of them appearing once. The sequenced sample was peripheral blood, obtained in a trial of Ad26.COV2.S vaccine versus placebo. These receptors came from a person between 18 and 65 years old who received the Ad26.COV2.S COVID-19 vaccine or a placebo.

The J gene is TRBJ1-1, the V gene TRBV30; D call uncertain. Trimming took off 2 bases at V and 7 bases at J, with 8 bases between the two ends. Germline lookup yields CDR1 GTSNPN and CDR2 SVGIG (reference sequence). The CDR3 is 11 amino acids. The DNA of the CDR3 is TGTGCCTGGAGTCCATCAGGTGAAGCTTTCTTT. It yields the protein CAWSPSGEAFF.

The chain combines TRBV18 with TRBJ1-1; D not certain. Trimming removed 3 bases at V and 2 bases at J, with 7 bases between. The CDR3 is made up of 13 amino acids. Germline CDR1 and CDR2: KGHSH and LQKENI. The CDR3 DNA sequence: TGTGCCAGCTCACCGAAGACTAACACTGAAGCTTTCTTT. This encodes CASSPKTNTEAFF. Full variable domain (outside the CDR3, taken from reference TRBV18 and TRBJ1-1): NAGVMQNPRHLVRRRGQEARLRCSPMKGHSHVYWYRQLPEEGLKFMVYLQKENIIDESGMPKERFSAEFPKEGPSILRIQQVVRGDSAAYFCASSPKTNTEAFFGQGTRLTVV.

The rearrangement links TRBV28 to TRBJ2-7, with D possibly being TRBD2 (5 bases). In germline, CDR1 is MDHEN, CDR2 SYDVKM. V lost 3 bases and J lost 2, with 11 bases in between. This CDR3 spans 14 amino acids. The CDR3 protein is CASSFGRTPYEQYF. CDR3 nucleotide sequence: TGTGCCAGCAGTTTCGGTCGGACTCCCTACGAGCAGTACTTC.

The chain links TRBV6-5 to TRBJ1-3; 7 nucleotides agree with TRBD1. Trimming took 7 bases from V and 4 from J; bases not matched to a gene: 7. CDR1 is MNHEY and CDR2 is SVGAGI in the germline V gene. CDR3 size: 14 residues. The CDR3 loop reads CASTHTDRGNTIYF. DNA of the CDR3: TGTGCCAGCACCCATACGGACAGGGGAAACACCATATATTTT.

This clone was picked up a small number of times. The V gene is TRBV6-1, the J gene TRBJ2-7; D is uncertain. The germline V gene encodes CDR1 MNHNS and CDR2 SASEGT. There are 12 residues in the CDR3. Trimming cost V 3 bases and J 3 bases, with 6 bases left between them. The CDR3 reads CASSDPVYEQYF. In DNA form, the CDR3 reads TGTGCCAGCAGTGACCCGGTCTACGAGCAGTACTTC.

This clone came up once. The chain is built from TRBV30 and TRBJ1-2; 9 nucleotides align to TRBD1. Germline values: CDR1 GTSNPN, CDR2 SVGIG (reference sequence). This CDR3 is 15 amino acids long. V lost 4 bases and J lost 2; bases outside the gene matches: 8. The CDR3 protein is CAWTRWGQGNYGYTF. In DNA form, the CDR3 reads TGTGCCTGGACCCGGTGGGGACAGGGAAACTATGGCTACACCTTC.

The rearrangement links TRBV12-3 or TRBV12-4 to TRBJ2-7; 7 bases match TRBD2. This CDR3 has 12 amino acids. V was clipped by 3 bases and J by 6 bases; unmatched bases: 2. The DNA for the CDR3 is TGTGCCAGCAGTTTCTCGGGAGGCGAGCAGTACTTC. Translation gives CASSFSGGEQYF.

The chain carries TRBV5-6 and TRBJ2-2, with D perhaps matching TRBD1 (5 bases). Germline-derived CDR1 and CDR2 are SGHDT and YYEEEE. V lost 0 bases and J lost 6, with 15 bases in between. The CDR3 consists of 16 residues. The CDR3 spells CASSLELTGLPGELFF. The DNA for the CDR3 is TGTGCCAGCAGCTTGGAATTAACAGGTCTCCCCGGGGAGCTGTTTTTT.

V usage is TRBV5-8 and J usage is TRBJ1-5; 8 nucleotides line up with TRBD1. CDR1 and CDR2 from the germline V gene are SGHTS and YDEGEE. Trimming cost V 5 bases and J 0 bases; bases outside gene matches: 10. The CDR3 has 17 residues. CDR3 sequence reads: CASRPGQVFYSNQPQHF. In DNA form, the CDR3 reads TGTGCCAGCAGGCCGGGACAGGTCTTCTATAGCAATCAGCCCCAGCATTTT.

The chain links TRBV18 to TRBJ1-5; D is unclear. This CDR3 is built from 13 residues. With 6 bases removed from V and 6 bases from J, the gap between germline ends came to 12 bases. Germline CDR1 reads KGHSH; CDR2 reads LQKENI. The chain's CDR3 is CASSYLAGQPQHF. The CDR3 coding sequence is TGTGCCAGCTCTTACCTAGCGGGTCAGCCCCAGCATTTT.

The V call is TRBV19, the J call TRBJ1-2; no clear D gene. Trimming removed 3 bases from V and 8 bases from J, with 16 bases in between. Germline V gives CDR1 LNHDA, CDR2 SQIVND (reference sequence). The CDR3 extends over 14 amino acids. The CDR3 DNA is TGTGCCAGTAGTATTGGACTCCCCCAAGTCGGCTACACCTTC. Translated: CASSIGLPQVGYTF. The complete variable domain, with remaining parts taken from reference TRBV19 and TRBJ1-2, reads DGGITQSPKYLFRKEGQNVTLSCEQNLNHDAMYWYRQDPGQGLRLIYYSQIVNDFQKGDIAEGYSVSREKKESFPLTVTSAQKNPTAFYLCASSIGLPQVGYTFGSGTRLTVV.

The chain recombines TRBV6-4 with TRBJ1-3; D remains unclear. V was cut by 10 bases and J by 0 bases, with 16 bases left in between. The length of the CDR3 is 15 residues. Germline assignment: CDR1 MRHNA and CDR2 SNTAGT. The CDR3, as DNA: TGTGCCACCCCACCCCCGGGAAACTCTGGAAACACCATATATTTT. Its translation is CATPPPGNSGNTIYF.

The chain combines TRBV27 with TRBJ2-7; D is undetermined. The CDR3 totals 13 residues. Germline V CDR1 and CDR2: MNHEY, SMNVEV (reference sequence). V dropped 5 bases and J dropped 2 bases, with 10 bases sitting between them. CDR3 protein: CASSPTVTYEQYF. As DNA, the CDR3 is TGTGCCAGCAGTCCCACAGTGACCTACGAGCAGTACTTC.

V and J are TRBV6-2 or TRBV6-3 and TRBJ1-1; D gene ambiguous. Germline V gives CDR1 MNHEY, CDR2 SVGEGT. This CDR3 comprises 12 residues. The germline V and J ends were trimmed by 4 bases and 9 bases, with 12 bases remaining between them. The DNA for the CDR3 is TGTGCCAGCAGTTTAGCCAGGACCCAAGCTTTCTTT. Translating gives CASSLARTQAFF.

V is TRBV9 and J is TRBJ1-4; 7 bases align to TRBD1. Germline V gene sequence: CDR1 SGDLS, CDR2 YYNGEE. The ends lost 4 bases at V and 5 bases at J; junction bases unmatched: 5. The CDR3 has 14 amino acids. The CDR3 sequence is CASSPGTANEKLFF. DNA for the CDR3: TGTGCCAGCAGCCCCGGGACAGCAAATGAAAAACTGTTTTTT.

The count of this clone is one. V usage is TRBV24-1 and J usage is TRBJ2-5; 9 bases line up with TRBD1. Germline V gene lookup returns CDR1 KGHDR and CDR2 SFDVKD. V was pared by 3 bases and J by 4 bases, with 14 bases of the junction left unmatched. The CDR3 runs to 18 residues. The CDR3 sequence: CATSDLDTGTGNIETQYF. CDR3 sequence (DNA): TGTGCCACCAGTGATCTCGATACGGGGACAGGGAATATAGAGACCCAGTACTTC.

This chain connects TRBV2 to TRBJ2-7; TRBD2 matches 9 bases. This CDR3 comprises 15 residues. Germline loops: CDR1 SNHLY, CDR2 FYNNEI. Germline trimming cut 1 base from V and 7 bases from J; bases unmatched to any gene: 8. CDR3 protein: CASSEEIAGVGEQYF. The CDR3 nucleotides read TGTGCCAGCAGTGAAGAGATAGCGGGAGTGGGGGAGCAGTACTTC.

The chain uses TRBV6-5 and TRBJ1-6; D is unresolved. The CDR3 totals 12 residues. Trimming pared 7 bases from V and 7 bases from J, leaving 8 bases between. Germline V CDR1 and CDR2: MNHEY, SVGAGI. CDR3: CASNRQNSPLHF. The DNA for the CDR3 is TGTGCCAGCAACCGGCAGAATTCACCCCTCCACTTT.

J is TRBJ2-1 and V is TRBV24-1; D unresolved. The ends were cut back, 12 bases at V and 0 bases at J, with 17 bases in the middle. The CDR3 runs to 15 residues. CDR1 is KGHDR, CDR2 SFDVKD, per germline. The CDR3 is CASSSSFTSYNEQFF. CDR3 coding DNA: TGTGCCTCTAGTAGCTCTTTCACCTCCTACAATGAGCAGTTCTTC.

CDR3 protein: CASSSGWGYGYTF. The CDR3 DNA follows: TGTGCCAGCTCCTCAGGCTGGGGATATGGCTACACCTTC. This chain uses TRBV18 with TRBJ1-2; D uncertain. V lost 6 bases and J lost 5, with 13 bases in between. CDR1 is KGHSH, CDR2 LQKENI, per germline. The CDR3 is 13 amino acids.